This T cell receptor beta chain emerged from a study of regulatory T cells in long-lasting Graves disease. This CDR3 contains 18 residues. The germline CDR1 and CDR2 sequences are SGHTA and FQGNSA. V was pared by 5 bases and J by 0 bases, with 20 bases between. Documented time point: persistent/refractory GD, antithyroid drugs over 5 years with positive TRAb. Scientists built the TCR library using RNA that was extracted from PBMCs. An endocrinology department in Xi'an, China, recruited the patients. Arm-PCR of CDR3 regions with iRepertoire HTBI primers generated TCR beta libraries. TCRdb used MiXCR to reprocess the multiplex PCR reads, holding one entry per CDR3 protein. The data show 650,000 to 850,000 distinct CDR3 sequences, about 32% seen once.

The clonotype comes from a female donor with Graves disease. The chain recombines TRBV7-2 with TRBJ2-1; D is unresolved. The sample consisted of peripheral blood mononuclear cells (PBMCs), taken when the disease was refractory, from a patient treated with antithyroid drugs. This chain's CDR3 is CASSRRASTPNSYNEQFF. The CDR3 nucleotides are TGTGCCAGCAGCCGCCGGGCTTCGACCCCTAACTCCTACAATGAGCAGTTCTTC.